A single sample is the source of the 17 T cell receptor beta chains below, sequenced in a study of CD8 T cells in Susac syndrome. The authors reverse transcribed roughly 0.5 to 1 ug RNA with random hexamers. From the immunoSEQ multiplex PCR reads, TCRdb called clonotypes with MiXCR, one entry per CDR3 protein. This sample has 55,000 to 70,000 distinct CDR3 sequences, with 95% found just once. Sequencing was carried out using CD8+ T cells from PBMCs. The receptors come from a human donor in good health.

The V and J genes are TRBV29-1 and TRBJ2-7, with D possibly being TRBD1 (7 bases). Germline loops: CDR1 SQVTM, CDR2 ANQGSEA. The CDR3 has 16 residues. V was trimmed by 1 base and J by 5 bases, leaving 21 bases between them. The CDR3 nucleotides read TGCAGCGTTGAAGTCTTGGAAGGGGGGACAGCTGACGAGCAGTACTTC. It is translated as CSVEVLEGGTADEQYF.

The chain carries TRBV20-1 and TRBJ2-7; D is ambiguous. CDR1 DFQATT and CDR2 SNEGSKA come from the germline V gene (reference sequence). This CDR3 has 14 residues. V was clipped by 5 bases and J by 2 bases, with 16 bases between them. CDR3 protein: CSAVSGRMTYEQYF. CDR3 sequence (DNA): TGCAGTGCTGTATCGGGCCGGATGACCTACGAGCAGTACTTC.

In its sample, this clonotype was seen once. This chain uses TRBV4-1 with TRBJ2-5; D is ambiguous. Germline V gene lookup returns CDR1 MGHRA and CDR2 YSYEKL. Trimming cost V 1 base and J 2 bases, with 11 bases left between them. This CDR3 is 15 amino acids long. The CDR3 DNA follows: TGCGCCAGCAGCCAAGTTCTTGGGCGGCAAGAGACCCAGTACTTC. It yields the protein CASSQVLGRQETQYF.

The chain joins TRBV27 to TRBJ1-6, with D possibly matching TRBD1 (5 bases). CDR3 length equals 14 residues. Trimming removed 1 base from V and 7 bases from J, with 8 bases in between. Germline loops: CDR1 MNHEY, CDR2 SMNVEV (reference sequence). CDR3 DNA: TGTGCCAGCAGTTTATTAGGGGTGAATTCACCCCTCCACTTT. Its translation: CASSLLGVNSPLHF.

V and J are TRBV19 and TRBJ2-1, with TRBD2 matching over 12 bases. The germline CDR1 and CDR2 sequences are LNHDA and SQIVND (reference sequence). The CDR3 extends over 14 amino acids. The V gene end was trimmed by 6 bases and the J gene end by 3 bases; junction bases not matched to a gene: 0. CDR3 in DNA: TGTGCCAGTAGACTAGCGGGGGGCTACAATGAGCAGTTCTTC. Translation gives CASRLAGGYNEQFF. Variable domain in full (rest from reference TRBV19 and TRBJ2-1): DGGITQSPKYLFRKEGQNVTLSCEQNLNHDAMYWYRQDPGQGLRLIYYSQIVNDFQKGDIAEGYSVSREKKESFPLTVTSAQKNPTAFYLCASRLAGGYNEQFFGPGTRLTVL.

The chain joins TRBV6-6 to TRBJ1-1, with D possibly TRBD1 on 5 matching bases. The CDR3 runs to 15 residues. V lost 4 bases and J lost 6, with 18 bases in between. CDR1 is MNHNY and CDR2 is SVGAGI in the germline V gene (reference sequence). Here the CDR3 DNA reads TGTGCCAGCAGTTCTCCTGGGGCGCCTCAATCTGAAGCTTTCTTT. Protein product: CASSSPGAPQSEAFF.

This chain's CDR3 is CASTPFRNNEQFF. CDR3 DNA sequence: TGTGCCTCAACACCGTTTCGCAACAATGAGCAGTTCTTC. The J gene is TRBJ2-1, the V gene TRBV7-2; D not certain. The CDR3 covers 13 residues. V lost 11 bases to trimming and J lost 5 bases, with 16 bases between them. Germline V gene data show CDR1 as SGHTA and CDR2 as FQGNSA.

V usage is TRBV12-3 or TRBV12-4 and J usage is TRBJ2-1; TRBD2 aligns across 7 bases. The CDR3 loop spans 15 amino acids. The trim removed 5 bases at V and 2 bases at J, leaving 6 bases unmatched. As DNA, the CDR3 is TGTGCCAGCAGTCCTAGCGGTAAGACCTACAATGAGCAGTTCTTC. It yields the protein CASSPSGKTYNEQFF.

The V call is TRBV3-1, the J call TRBJ1-5; no clear D. The germline V gene encodes CDR1 LGHDT and CDR2 YNNKEL (reference sequence). Trimming removed 1 base at V and 0 bases at J, with 7 bases between. This CDR3 spans 15 amino acids. The CDR3 nucleotides read TGTGCCAGCAGCCAAGCAGTTAATAGCAATCAGCCCCAGCATTTT. Its translation: CASSQAVNSNQPQHF.

The rearrangement joins TRBV12-3 or TRBV12-4 to TRBJ1-1; D gene unclear. This CDR3 region has 13 residues. V was trimmed by 2 bases and J by 5 bases, leaving 9 bases between them. DNA for the CDR3: TGTGCCAGCAGTTTAATGGCGGGGACTGAAGCTTTCTTT. Amino acid sequence: CASSLMAGTEAFF.

The sample holds one count of this clonotype. V usage is TRBV4-3 and J usage is TRBJ1-5; the D gene is possibly TRBD1 (5 bases). Germline CDR1 is LGHNA and CDR2 is YSLEER. The CDR3 runs 15 residues. V shed 4 bases and J shed 6 bases, with 16 bases lying between them. The DNA of the CDR3 is TGCGCCAGCAGCCCCCAGAGGGGTGGAGGTCAGCCCCAGCATTTT. This encodes CASSPQRGGGQPQHF.

The genes are TRBV29-1 and TRBJ2-5; TRBD1 agrees at 8 bases. The CDR3 consists of 12 residues. Trimming cost V 5 bases and J 4 bases; bases outside gene matches: 3. Looked up from germline, CDR1 is SQVTM and CDR2 is ANQGSEA. CDR3 bases: TGCAGCGTTCCCACAGGGGGAGAGACCCAGTACTTC. It codes for CSVPTGGETQYF.

The chain links TRBV20-1 to TRBJ2-7, with 7 bases fitting TRBD2. This CDR3 is built from 16 residues. Germline V gene sequence: CDR1 DFQATT, CDR2 SNEGSKA (reference sequence). V lost 7 bases, J lost 2 bases, and 17 bases stayed unmatched. The CDR3 DNA reads as TGCAGTGGGCTAGATGTCCGTGCTAGCGGTCCCTACGAGCAGTACTTC. Translated: CSGLDVRASGPYEQYF.

The chain recombines TRBV9 with TRBJ2-5, with D perhaps matching TRBD1 (6 bases). V gave up 0 bases and J gave up 5 bases, with 11 bases separating them. Germline values: CDR1 SGDLS, CDR2 YYNGEE. The CDR3 extends over 14 amino acids. The CDR3 coding sequence is TGTGCCAGCAGCGTAGAAGGACAGCAGGAGACCCAGTACTTC. The encoded protein is CASSVEGQQETQYF. Complete variable domain (other parts from reference TRBV9 and TRBJ2-5): DSGVTQTPKHLITATGQRVTLRCSPRSGDLSVYWYQQSLDQGLQFLIQYYNGEERAKGNILERFSAQQFPDLHSELNLSSLELGDSALYFCASSVEGQQETQYFGPGTRLLVL.

The J gene is TRBJ2-1, the V gene TRBV9; tentatively, D is TRBD1 (6 bases). The germline V and J ends were trimmed by 0 bases and 7 bases, with 14 bases remaining between them. CDR3 length equals 15 residues. Germline assignment: CDR1 SGDLS and CDR2 YYNGEE. The CDR3 sequence is CASSVGQGFTNEQFF. DNA of the CDR3: TGTGCCAGCAGCGTAGGTCAGGGGTTCACGAATGAGCAGTTCTTC.

On this clonotype: Its ends do not fully match the called genes, so a read error is possible. The chain couples TRBV7-3 to TRBJ1-1; 10 positions agree with TRBD1. The CDR3 is made up of 13 amino acids. Looked up from germline, CDR1 is SGHTA and CDR2 is FQGTGA. The CDR3 nucleotides read TGTGCCAGCAGCCCCTCGGGGACAGGGGAAGTTTTCTTT. Encoded protein: CASSPSGTGEVFF.

J is TRBJ2-7 and V is TRBV30, with D perhaps TRBD1 (5 bases). With 5 bases removed from V and 2 bases from J, the gap between germline ends came to 16 bases. Germline assignment: CDR1 GTSNPN and CDR2 SVGIG (reference sequence). The CDR3 covers 14 residues. The CDR3 coding sequence is TGTGCCTGGGGTCAGGGCCTCGGTACCTACGAGCAGTACTTC. It specifies CAWGQGLGTYEQYF.